This TCR beta chain derives from a study of vaccination effects on CD4 cells after COVID-19. Trimming stripped 0 bases from V and 4 bases from J, with 10 bases between. Per germline, CDR1 SGHRS and CDR2 YFSETQ. The CDR3 contains 14 residues. Antigen-specific CD4+ T cell clonotypes were called by their expansion after viral peptide-pool culture in ViraFEST. At the end of 10 days of culture, CD4+ T cells were isolated. Subjects were given two BNT162b2 or mRNA-1273 vaccine doses. A note on this clone: The target antigen is unknown.

Measured with immunoSEQ multiplex PCR; TCRdb has only the in-frame clones, and not every one. The top ten clones hold 1% to 1.5% of a sample with 50,000 to 65,000 clones, 73% of them seen once. The clonotype comes from a human donor who received a COVID-19 vaccine. The chain employs TRBV5-1 and TRBJ1-1; D is possibly TRBD1 (6 bases). The sequenced sample was CD4+ T cells from PBMCs cultured with HCoV-229E spike peptides, obtained after COVID-19 vaccination. The CDR3 loop reads CASSLDGGVTEAFF. CDR3 DNA sequence: TGCGCCAGCAGCTTGGACGGGGGCGTCACTGAAGCTTTCTTT.